Listed below are T cell receptor beta chains from one sample, sequenced in a study of T-cell reconstitution after alpha-beta-depleted transplantation in children. Via MiXCR, TCRdb re-called the PCR reads, giving one row per CDR3 protein. The sample lists approximately 350,000 distinct CDR3 sequences; about an eighth were seen once. The sample was PBMCs, taken from the stem cell graft. These receptors were obtained from a human donor who donated a stem cell graft to a child with Fanconi anemia. Both conserved end residues are part of each CDR3. The order of the fields is clone size, D gene, V gene, J gene, CDR3 DNA, CDR3 protein. The D gene is left open where the match is weak. The listing skips clone size in some rows; elsewhere it reads once, few, many or a size class.

clone_size: few; d_call: .; v_call: TRBV27; j_call: TRBJ2-3; cdr3_nt: TGTGCCAGCAGTTTAAACAGGGTAGCAGATACGCAGTATTTT; cdr3_aa: CASSLNRVADTQYF
clone_size: few; d_call: .; v_call: TRBV10-3; j_call: TRBJ2-7; cdr3_nt: TGTGCCATCAGGGAACCGGGACGAGGGAACGAGCAGTACTTC; cdr3_aa: CAIREPGRGNEQYF
clone_size: .; d_call: .; v_call: TRBV20-1; j_call: TRBJ1-5; cdr3_nt: TGCTGTGCTAGAGATTCTGCGAAACCGGATCAGCCCCAGCATTTT; cdr3_aa: CCARDSAKPDQPQHF
clone_size: few; d_call: .; v_call: TRBV18; j_call: TRBJ2-5; cdr3_nt: TGTGCCAGCTCACCAGGGACCCCTTGGGATCGAGAGACCCAGTACTTC; cdr3_aa: CASSPGTPWDRETQYF
clone_size: .; d_call: .; v_call: TRBV7-9; j_call: TRBJ1-1; cdr3_nt: TGTGCCAGCAGCTTAAGGGTAGAGTACACTGAAGCTTTCTTT; cdr3_aa: CASSLRVEYTEAFF
clone_size: many; d_call: .; v_call: TRBV20-1; j_call: TRBJ1-4; cdr3_nt: TGCAGTGCTGCAACCCTGGGGGAAAAACTGTTTTTT; cdr3_aa: CSAATLGEKLFF
clone_size: few; d_call: .; v_call: TRBV20-1; j_call: TRBJ2-1; cdr3_nt: TGCAGTGCTGACCGGGACGGAAAATTTAATGAGCAGTTCTTC; cdr3_aa: CSADRDGKFNEQFF
clone_size: few; d_call: TRBD1; v_call: TRBV28; j_call: TRBJ1-2; cdr3_nt: TGTGCCAGCAGTTTAAGACATTCACTAGGGGGCGTGGGCTATGGCTACACCTTC; cdr3_aa: CASSLRHSLGGVGYGYTF
clone_size: many; d_call: TRBD1; v_call: TRBV12-3/TRBV12-4; j_call: TRBJ1-2; cdr3_nt: TGTGCCAGCAGTCCTCATCCGGGACAGGGACCTGATGGCTACACCTTC; cdr3_aa: CASSPHPGQGPDGYTF
clone_size: .; d_call: .; v_call: TRBV20-1; j_call: TRBJ1-1; cdr3_nt: TGCAGTGCCCAGCAAGGGAACACTGAAGCTTTCTTT; cdr3_aa: CSAQQGNTEAFF
clone_size: few; d_call: TRBD1; v_call: TRBV7-8; j_call: TRBJ1-4; cdr3_nt: TGTGCCAGCAGCTTTATGGGCCACCCGGGACAGACTAATGAAAAACTGTTTTTT; cdr3_aa: CASSFMGHPGQTNEKLFF
clone_size: .; d_call: TRBD1; v_call: TRBV7-2; j_call: TRBJ2-3; cdr3_nt: TGTGCCAGCGAGGGGGCATCGGGCACAGATACGCAGTATTTT; cdr3_aa: CASEGASGTDTQYF
clone_size: few; d_call: .; v_call: TRBV29-1; j_call: TRBJ1-1; cdr3_nt: TGCAGCGTTGTGGGGTGGAGGAACACTGAAGCTTTCTTT; cdr3_aa: CSVVGWRNTEAFF
clone_size: many; d_call: .; v_call: TRBV4-1; j_call: TRBJ1-1; cdr3_nt: TGCGCCAGCAGCCAAGCAGGGGAAGCTTTCTTT; cdr3_aa: CASSQAGEAFF
clone_size: many; d_call: .; v_call: TRBV4-2; j_call: TRBJ2-7; cdr3_nt: TGTGCCAGCAGCCAAGCCCAAGCGGGTGAGCAGTACTTC; cdr3_aa: CASSQAQAGEQYF
clone_size: .; d_call: .; v_call: TRBV18; j_call: TRBJ1-1; cdr3_nt: TGTGCCAGCTCACCAAAGGGGACGGGGAACACTGAAGCTTTCTTT; cdr3_aa: CASSPKGTGNTEAFF
clone_size: .; d_call: .; v_call: TRBV4-3; j_call: TRBJ2-5; cdr3_nt: TGCGCCAGCAGCCAAGATCTCCTCAGCCAGGAGACCCAGTACTTC; cdr3_aa: CASSQDLLSQETQYF
clone_size: few; d_call: .; v_call: TRBV7-9; j_call: TRBJ2-7; cdr3_nt: TGTGCCAGCAGCCGGGACTCACCCTACGAGCAGTACTTC; cdr3_aa: CASSRDSPYEQYF
clone_size: few; d_call: .; v_call: TRBV15; j_call: TRBJ1-5; cdr3_nt: TGTGCCACCAGCCTAGGGAGCGGGAATCAGCCCCAGCATTTT; cdr3_aa: CATSLGSGNQPQHF
clone_size: .; d_call: .; v_call: TRBV5-4; j_call: TRBJ1-2; cdr3_nt: TGTGCCAGCAGCTTGGACCCTACTGGGTATGGCTACACCTTC; cdr3_aa: CASSLDPTGYGYTF
clone_size: .; d_call: .; v_call: TRBV18; j_call: TRBJ1-2; cdr3_nt: TGTGCCAGCTCACCGTCTGCTGAGTATGGCTACACCTTC; cdr3_aa: CASSPSAEYGYTF
clone_size: .; d_call: TRBD1; v_call: TRBV4-1; j_call: TRBJ1-4; cdr3_nt: TGCGCCAGCAGCCAACAGTACAGGGGAGAAAAACTGTTTTTT; cdr3_aa: CASSQQYRGEKLFF
clone_size: .; d_call: .; v_call: TRBV29-1; j_call: TRBJ1-2; cdr3_nt: TGCAGCGTCGCAAACCGGGACGGCAACTATGGCTACACCTTC; cdr3_aa: CSVANRDGNYGYTF
clone_size: many; d_call: .; v_call: TRBV28; j_call: TRBJ2-2; cdr3_nt: TGTGCCAGCAGCCGCCTAAGATTGAACACCGGGGAGCTGTTTTTT; cdr3_aa: CASSRLRLNTGELFF
clone_size: .; d_call: TRBD2; v_call: TRBV6-2/TRBV6-3; j_call: TRBJ2-1; cdr3_nt: TGTGCCAGCGGTCTAGCGGGGGGGGCAAATAATGAGCAGTTCTTC; cdr3_aa: CASGLAGGANNEQFF
clone_size: many; d_call: TRBD1; v_call: TRBV5-1; j_call: TRBJ1-2; cdr3_nt: TGCGCCAGCAGCTTGACGACAGGGGGAGGCTACACCTTC; cdr3_aa: CASSLTTGGGYTF
clone_size: .; d_call: TRBD2; v_call: TRBV6-1; j_call: TRBJ2-1; cdr3_nt: TGTGCCAGCAGTGAGACTAGCGCCTCGGGTGAGCAGTTCTTC; cdr3_aa: CASSETSASGEQFF
clone_size: many; d_call: .; v_call: TRBV5-6; j_call: TRBJ2-1; cdr3_nt: TGTGCCAGCAGCGGGGGCAAATTCTATGAGCAGTTCTTC; cdr3_aa: CASSGGKFYEQFF
clone_size: .; d_call: .; v_call: TRBV28; j_call: TRBJ2-1; cdr3_nt: TGTGCCAGCAGTTTAGGTCTTTTCTACAATGAGCAGTTCTTC; cdr3_aa: CASSLGLFYNEQFF
clone_size: few; d_call: .; v_call: TRBV7-9; j_call: TRBJ1-1; cdr3_nt: TGTGCCAGCAGCTTAAAGAGTGAAACTGAAGCTTTCTTT; cdr3_aa: CASSLKSETEAFF
clone_size: many; d_call: TRBD2; v_call: TRBV6-1; j_call: TRBJ2-5; cdr3_nt: TGTGCCAGCAGTCCAACCGTAGTAGCGGGGGAAGAGACCCAGTACTTC; cdr3_aa: CASSPTVVAGEETQYF
clone_size: few; d_call: .; v_call: TRBV10-3; j_call: TRBJ2-3; cdr3_nt: TGTGCCATCAGTGAAACAGGGACAGATACGCAGTATTTT; cdr3_aa: CAISETGTDTQYF
clone_size: many; d_call: .; v_call: TRBV3-1; j_call: TRBJ2-4; cdr3_nt: TGTGCCAGCAGCCAAGGGGCCAAAAACATTCAGTACTTC; cdr3_aa: CASSQGAKNIQYF
clone_size: many; d_call: .; v_call: TRBV3-1; j_call: TRBJ2-1; cdr3_nt: TGTGCCAGCAGCCAAGCGGCAATCAACAATGAGCAGTTCTTC; cdr3_aa: CASSQAAINNEQFF
clone_size: few; d_call: .; v_call: TRBV29-1; j_call: TRBJ2-3; cdr3_nt: TGCAGCGGCCTCGGGACTGAAGAATCAGATACGCAGTATTTT; cdr3_aa: CSGLGTEESDTQYF
clone_size: many; d_call: .; v_call: TRBV5-1; j_call: TRBJ1-2; cdr3_nt: TGCGCCAGCAGCATCACCGGGTTCCAATATGGCTACACCTTC; cdr3_aa: CASSITGFQYGYTF
clone_size: many; d_call: .; v_call: TRBV10-3; j_call: TRBJ2-5; cdr3_nt: TGTGCCATCAGTGACCAGAGGGAGCAAGAGACCCAGTACTTC; cdr3_aa: CAISDQREQETQYF
clone_size: many; d_call: .; v_call: TRBV29-1; j_call: TRBJ1-2; cdr3_nt: TGCAGCGCCGAAGGGGGGAAGGACTATGGCTACACCTTC; cdr3_aa: CSAEGGKDYGYTF
clone_size: few; d_call: .; v_call: TRBV10-3; j_call: TRBJ2-3; cdr3_nt: TGTGCCATCAGTGCCGGGCAGGGGAGGACAGATACGCAGTATTTT; cdr3_aa: CAISAGQGRTDTQYF
clone_size: many; d_call: .; v_call: TRBV4-3; j_call: TRBJ2-2; cdr3_nt: TGCGCCAGCAGCCAAGAGGAGGTGGAAACCGGGGAGCTGTTTTTT; cdr3_aa: CASSQEEVETGELFF
clone_size: .; d_call: .; v_call: TRBV18; j_call: TRBJ1-1; cdr3_nt: TGTGCCAGCTCACCCCCGTCAGTGAACACTGAAGCTTTCTTT; cdr3_aa: CASSPPSVNTEAFF
clone_size: many; d_call: .; v_call: TRBV7-8; j_call: TRBJ1-1; cdr3_nt: TGTGCCAGCAGAGCAAGGACAGCTAGTTCAAACACTGAAGCTTTCTTT; cdr3_aa: CASRARTASSNTEAFF
clone_size: many; d_call: .; v_call: TRBV20-1; j_call: TRBJ1-5; cdr3_nt: TGCAGTGCTAGTGCTGGAATCGATCAGCCCCAGCATTTT; cdr3_aa: CSASAGIDQPQHF